Listed here are 30 T cell receptor beta chains from one sample, sequenced in a study of cytomegalovirus exposure and HLA in healthy donors. The PCR was carried out with 60 Vbeta primers and 13 Jbeta primers. Some clones are missing from TCRdb's copy, which holds only in-frame ones; the method was immunoSEQ multiplex PCR. There are about 160,000 clones in the sample; 75% to 85% occur only once, and roughly 4.7% lies in the top ten. Sequenced: PBMCs. These receptor sequences come from a man aged 30 to 39 in good health and CMV-seronegative.

This chain joins TRBV4-1 and TRBJ2-7, with TRBD1 matching over 8 bases. After removal of 0 bases from V and 1 base from J, the junction contained 5 bases not matched to a gene. This CDR3 is 16 amino acids long. From germline, CDR1 is MGHRA and CDR2 YSYEKL. The chain's CDR3 is CASSQDPQGASYEQYF. DNA of the CDR3: TGCGCCAGCAGCCAAGATCCTCAGGGGGCTTCCTACGAGCAGTACTTC.

This clone was picked up a small number of times. The V and J genes are TRBV6-5 and TRBJ2-7, with a possible D match to TRBD2 (5 bases). Looked up from germline, CDR1 is MNHEY and CDR2 is SVGAGI. The germline V and J ends were trimmed by 0 bases and 4 bases, with 7 bases remaining between them. This CDR3 comprises 13 residues. In DNA, the CDR3 is TGTGCCAGCAGTTACTCCGGGGATTACGAGCAGTACTTC. This encodes CASSYSGDYEQYF.

The genes are TRBV6-5 and TRBJ2-1; 7 bases match TRBD2. Germline V lookup: CDR1 MNHEY, CDR2 SVGAGI. Unmatched junction bases numbered 6, after V lost 0 bases and J lost 7 bases. The CDR3 is 15 residues long. The CDR3, as DNA: TGTGCCAGCAGTTACTCGGGGGGGGTAGCTAATGAGCAGTTCTTC. Protein: CASSYSGGVANEQFF.

The V gene is TRBV7-3, the J gene TRBJ2-6; TRBD2 matches 7 bases. There are 16 residues in the CDR3. Germline V gene sequence: CDR1 SGHTA, CDR2 FQGTGA. The V segment lost 5 bases and the J segment 4 bases; nucleotides outside the gene matches: 8. The CDR3 reads CASSRAGVVGANVLTF. In DNA form, the CDR3 reads TGTGCCAGCAGCCGTGCGGGGGTCGTCGGGGCCAACGTCCTGACTTTC.

This clone was recorded a few times. The genes are TRBV30 and TRBJ1-3; D is unclear. V lost 0 bases and J 3 bases, leaving 3 bases between the germline ends. The CDR3 contains 12 residues. CDR1 and CDR2 from the germline V gene are GTSNPN and SVGIG (reference sequence). The chain's CDR3 is CAWSVSGNTIYF. For the CDR3, the DNA is TGTGCCTGGAGTGTCAGTGGAAACACCATATATTTT.

This rearrangement joins TRBV9 to TRBJ1-6; 7 positions match TRBD1. The CDR3 is made up of 19 amino acids. Germline V gives CDR1 SGDLS, CDR2 YYNGEE. V was clipped by 0 bases and J by 6 bases; unmatched bases: 15. The CDR3 reads CASSVAHLSPDRVNSPLHF. CDR3 coding DNA: TGTGCCAGCAGCGTAGCTCACCTTTCGCCCGACAGGGTTAATTCACCCCTCCACTTT. The full variable domain, with the rest looked up from reference TRBV9 and TRBJ1-6, is DSGVTQTPKHLITATGQRVTLRCSPRSGDLSVYWYQQSLDQGLQFLIQYYNGEERAKGNILERFSAQQFPDLHSELNLSSLELGDSALYFCASSVAHLSPDRVNSPLHFGNGTRLTVT.

The chain carries TRBV7-6 and TRBJ1-1, with no clear D. Trimming removed 4 bases from V and 0 bases from J, with 6 bases in between. CDR3 length: 13 amino acids. Germline values: CDR1 SGHVS, CDR2 FNYEAQ. The CDR3 nucleotides are TGTGCCAGCAGCTCCGCTATGAACACTGAAGCTTTCTTT. This sequence encodes CASSSAMNTEAFF.

The chain uses TRBV21-1 and TRBJ1-4. TRBV21-1 corresponds to a pseudogene. This CDR3 spans 14 amino acids. Here the CDR3 reads CASSHRAAGEKLFF. The CDR3 DNA reads TGTGCCAGCAGTCACCGGGCGGCGGGGGAAAAACTGTTTTTT.

The rearrangement joins TRBV27 to TRBJ1-5; TRBD1 matches 9 bases. The CDR3 consists of 19 residues. The germline CDR1 and CDR2 sequences are MNHEY and SMNVEV (reference sequence). Trimming removed 5 bases from V and 1 base from J; junction bases left unmatched: 15. The CDR3 DNA reads as TGTGCCAGCAGTCCTGGACAGGGGAGCGCCGGGGAAAGCAATCAGCCCCAGCATTTT. This translates into CASSPGQGSAGESNQPQHF.

This chain connects TRBV28 to TRBJ1-1; D is unclear. CDR1 and CDR2 (germline): MDHEN, SYDVKM. The length of the CDR3 is 12 residues. Trimming shortened V by 4 bases and J by 10 bases, and 13 bases separated the two germline ends. CDR3 sequence reads: CASSSTLFLAFF. DNA for the CDR3: TGTGCCAGCAGTTCTACCCTCTTTTTAGCTTTCTTT.

This chain uses TRBV27 with TRBJ1-2; D remains ambiguous. CDR3 length equals 14 residues. V gave up 6 bases and J gave up 5 bases, with 16 bases separating them. CDR1 and CDR2 from the germline V gene are MNHEY and SMNVEV (reference sequence). The CDR3 region is CASRLLREDYGYTF. The DNA for the CDR3 is TGTGCCAGCAGGCTCCTACGTGAGGATTATGGCTACACCTTC.

The rearrangement links TRBV28 to TRBJ1-1, with TRBD1 as a possible D gene (5 bases). V shed 3 bases and J shed 1 base, with 15 bases lying between them. This CDR3 contains 16 residues. Germline-derived CDR1 and CDR2 are MDHEN and SYDVKM. The CDR3 DNA reads TGTGCCAGCAGTTTGGGGTGGGAGGGGACGAACACTGAAGCTTTCTTT. This codes for CASSLGWEGTNTEAFF.

The chain couples TRBV5-1 to TRBJ2-5, with D unresolved. The DNA end is more similar to TRBJ2-7, so the J call may be wrong. The CDR3 has 14 amino acids. CDR1 is SGHRS and CDR2 is YFSETQ in the germline V gene. The CDR3 sequence: CASSGQASSYEQYF. The CDR3 coding sequence is TGCGCCAGCAGCGGGCAGGCCAGCTCCTACGAGCAGTACTTC.

This clone was seen a handful of times. The chain employs TRBV2 and TRBJ1-5; D might be TRBD1 (5 bases). Germline V CDR1 and CDR2: SNHLY, FYNNEI. V shed 7 bases and J shed 5 bases, with 15 bases lying between them. The CDR3 totals 14 residues. This CDR3 reads CASTQGPGYQPQHF. As DNA, the CDR3 is TGTGCCAGCACCCAAGGACCAGGGTATCAGCCCCAGCATTTT.

V and J are TRBV5-4 and TRBJ1-2, with a tentative D call TRBD1 (5 bases). The V end lost 1 base, the J end lost 4 bases, and 14 bases lay between the germline ends. Per germline, CDR1 SGHNT and CDR2 YYREEE (reference sequence). The CDR3 runs to 15 residues. CDR3: CASSLSFGQSYGYTF. In DNA form, the CDR3 reads TGTGCCAGCAGCTTGAGTTTTGGACAATCCTATGGCTACACCTTC.

CDR3 DNA: TGTGCCAGCAGCTTCCCCGGAGGCGAGCAGTACTTC. The encoded protein is CASSFPGGEQYF. V gene TRBV11-2 combines with J gene TRBJ2-7; perhaps TRBD2 as D (5 bases). The CDR3 is made up of 12 amino acids. V lost 3 bases to trimming and J lost 6 bases, with 9 bases between them. CDR1 is SGHAT, CDR2 FQNNGV, per germline.

This clone was seen once. The chain combines TRBV27 with TRBJ2-5; 7 nucleotides agree with TRBD2. J gave up 5 bases and V 7 bases, and 19 bases lay outside the gene matches. The germline CDR1 and CDR2 sequences are MNHEY and SMNVEV (reference sequence). CDR3 length equals 17 residues. The CDR3 here is CASTDSGLADPWETQYF. CDR3 DNA: TGTGCCAGCACCGACAGCGGGCTAGCGGACCCTTGGGAGACCCAGTACTTC.

CDR3 protein: CASSLSATSGRSYEQYF. In DNA, the CDR3 is TGTGCCAGCAGCTTAAGCGCGACTAGCGGGAGATCCTACGAGCAGTACTTC. The rearrangement joins TRBV7-6 to TRBJ2-5; TRBD2 matches 12 bases. The end of the DNA aligns better with TRBJ2-7, so the J call may be wrong. The germline V gene encodes CDR1 SGHVS and CDR2 FNYEAQ. This CDR3 contains 17 residues.

This clone turned up a few times. The chain uses TRBV10-3 and TRBJ1-2; possibly TRBD1 for D (6 bases). The CDR3 loop spans 15 amino acids. Per the germline V gene, CDR1 is ENHRY and CDR2 is SYGVKD. V was shortened by 10 bases and J by 6 bases, with 24 bases between the two germline ends. The CDR3 DNA is TGTGCCACCCGACCCGGGCGGGGGGCGACGGATGGCTACACCTTC. It yields the protein CATRPGRGATDGYTF.

V gene TRBV15 combines with J gene TRBJ2-2, with no clear D. Germline V CDR1 and CDR2: LNHNV, YYDKDF (reference sequence). This CDR3 comprises 15 residues. Trimming removed 0 bases at V and 0 bases at J, with 5 bases between. CDR3 in amino acids: CATSRDGANTGELFF. As DNA, the CDR3 is TGTGCCACCAGCAGAGATGGAGCGAACACCGGGGAGCTGTTTTTT.

The rearrangement joins TRBV2 to TRBJ2-5; a possible D gene is TRBD1 (5 bases). With 5 bases removed from V and 2 bases from J, the gap between germline ends came to 12 bases. There are 14 residues in the CDR3. The germline V gene encodes CDR1 SNHLY and CDR2 FYNNEI. Here the CDR3 DNA reads TGTGCCAGCAGTACCCGACAGCTTCAAGAGACCCAGTACTTC. Translating it yields CASSTRQLQETQYF.

The CDR3 loop reads CASSPKTGLTFF. The CDR3 DNA is TGTGCCAGTAGTCCCAAGACAGGGCTAACTTTCTTT. The rearrangement links TRBV19 to TRBJ1-1, with 7 bases fitting TRBD1. This CDR3 has 12 amino acids. The ends lost 5 bases at V and 12 bases at J; junction bases unmatched: 9. Germline lookup yields CDR1 LNHDA and CDR2 SQIVND (reference sequence).

This chain connects TRBV18 to TRBJ2-7; 9 bases match TRBD1. Germline assignment: CDR1 KGHSH and CDR2 LQKENI. J lost 4 bases, V lost 8 bases, and 6 bases had no gene match. This CDR3 is 13 amino acids long. The CDR3 DNA follows: TGTGCCAGCATCGGGACAGGGATGTACGAGCAGTACTTC. It translates to CASIGTGMYEQYF.

The chain employs TRBV10-3 and TRBJ2-7; 8 positions match TRBD1. The junction had 14 bases not matched to a gene; V was cut back by 7 bases and J by 6 bases. This CDR3 is 15 amino acids long. Per the germline V gene, CDR1 is ENHRY and CDR2 is SYGVKD. This chain's CDR3 is CAINPGQGWQGEQYF. CDR3 sequence (DNA): TGTGCCATCAATCCCGGACAGGGCTGGCAGGGCGAGCAGTACTTC.

V usage is TRBV2 and J usage is TRBJ2-2; D might be TRBD2 (6 bases). Germline V gene data show CDR1 as SNHLY and CDR2 as FYNNEI. The CDR3 runs 18 residues. V was shortened by 0 bases and J by 1 base, with 15 bases between the two germline ends. CDR3 sequence reads: CASSEARDFPLNTGELFF. The CDR3 DNA is TGTGCCAGCAGTGAAGCTAGGGACTTCCCCTTGAACACCGGGGAGCTGTTTTTT. The full variable domain, with the rest looked up from reference TRBV2 and TRBJ2-2, is EPEVTQTPSHQVTQMGQEVILRCVPISNHLYFYWYRQILGQKVEFLVSFYNNEISEKSEIFDDQFSVERPDGSNFTLKIRSTKLEDSAMYFCASSEARDFPLNTGELFFGEGSRLTVL.

The rearrangement joins TRBV5-1 to TRBJ1-1; D not resolved. CDR3 length: 14 residues. The V end lost 4 bases, the J end lost 0 bases, and 10 bases lay between the germline ends. Per germline, CDR1 SGHRS and CDR2 YFSETQ. The CDR3 sequence is CASSLRNMNTEAFF. In DNA, the CDR3 is TGCGCCAGCAGCCTCAGAAATATGAACACTGAAGCTTTCTTT.

This sequence joins TRBV2 and TRBJ1-1; 8 positions agree with TRBD1. From germline, CDR1 is SNHLY and CDR2 FYNNEI. The trim removed 8 bases at V and 5 bases at J, leaving 7 bases unmatched. This CDR3 spans 13 amino acids. As DNA, the CDR3 is TGTGCCAGCTGGGACAGGCAAGAAACTGAAGCTTTCTTT. As protein: CASWDRQETEAFF.

The V and J genes are TRBV4-3 and TRBJ1-1, with D uncertain. The ends were cut back, 5 bases at V and 5 bases at J, with 12 bases in the middle. The CDR3 is 13 amino acids. Per the germline V gene, CDR1 is LGHNA and CDR2 is YSLEER. The CDR3 is CASSSIRETEAFF. The CDR3 nucleotides read TGCGCCAGCAGCTCCATCCGGGAAACTGAAGCTTTCTTT.

This chain uses TRBV7-6 with TRBJ2-6; D gene unclear. This CDR3 has 14 amino acids. Trimming took off 5 bases at V and 0 bases at J, with 5 bases between the two ends. Germline CDR1 and CDR2: SGHVS and FNYEAQ. The DNA of the CDR3 is TGTGCCAGCAGCGCGATCTCTGGGGCCAACGTCCTGACTTTC. As protein: CASSAISGANVLTF.

The chain is built from TRBV9 and TRBJ2-5; TRBD1 matches at 7 bases. With V trimmed by 0 bases and J by 4 bases, 3 bases remained unmatched. Per germline, CDR1 SGDLS and CDR2 YYNGEE. This CDR3 spans 14 amino acids. CDR3 residues: CASSVGDRPETQYF. The CDR3 DNA follows: TGTGCCAGCAGCGTAGGGGACAGACCAGAGACCCAGTACTTC.